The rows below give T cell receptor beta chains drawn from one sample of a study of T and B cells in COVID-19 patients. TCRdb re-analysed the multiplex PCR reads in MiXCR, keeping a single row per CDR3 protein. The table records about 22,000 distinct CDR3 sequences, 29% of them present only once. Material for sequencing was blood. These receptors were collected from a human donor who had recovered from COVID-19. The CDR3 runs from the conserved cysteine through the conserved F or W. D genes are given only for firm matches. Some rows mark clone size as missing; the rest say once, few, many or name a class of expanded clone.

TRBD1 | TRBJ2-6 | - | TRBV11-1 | TGTGCCAGCAGCTTAGTAGTGGGACAGGGCTTAACTGGGGCCAACGTCCTGACTTTC | CASSLVVGQGLTGANVLTF
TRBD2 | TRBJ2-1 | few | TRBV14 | TGTGCCAGCAGCCCCCGACTAGCGGGGAGCTCCTACAATGAGCAGTTCTTC | CASSPRLAGSSYNEQFF
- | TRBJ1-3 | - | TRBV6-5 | TGTGCCAGCAGAGTGGACTTCTCTGGAAACACCATATATTTT | CASRVDFSGNTIYF
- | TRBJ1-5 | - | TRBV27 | TGTGCCAGCAGTTTAGCAGCCAGCAATCAGCCCCAGCATTTT | CASSLAASNQPQHF
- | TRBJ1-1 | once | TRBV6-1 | TGTGCCAGCAGCCTTCACCCACAACAGGGTACAGCTTTCTTT | CASSLHPQQGTAFF
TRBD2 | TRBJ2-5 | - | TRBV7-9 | TGTGCCAGCAGCCGGGGACTAGCGGGCGCCGAGACCCAGTACTTC | CASSRGLAGAETQYF
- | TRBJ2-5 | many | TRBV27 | TGTGCCAGCATCGCCGTCGCTGGAGGGGAGACCCAGTACTTC | CASIAVAGGETQYF
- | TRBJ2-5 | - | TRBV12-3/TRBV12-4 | TGTGCCAGCAGTTTCGAGGCTGGGACCCAGTACTTC | CASSFEAGTQYF
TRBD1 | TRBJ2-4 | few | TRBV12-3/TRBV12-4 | TGTGCCAGCACCCCGCCGGGGACAGGGATCATTCAGTACTTC | CASTPPGTGIIQYF
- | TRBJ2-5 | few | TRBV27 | TGTGCCAGCAAAGAGAGGTATCAGGAGACCCAGTACTTC | CASKERYQETQYF
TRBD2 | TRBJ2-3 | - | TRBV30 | TGTGCCTGGAGTTTTAGCGGGAGGCTCACAGATACGCAGTATTTT | CAWSFSGRLTDTQYF
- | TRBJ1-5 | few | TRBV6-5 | TGTGCCAGCAGTGCAGGGTTTTATAGCAATCAGCCCCAGCATTTT | CASSAGFYSNQPQHF
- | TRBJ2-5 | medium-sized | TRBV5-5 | TGTGCCAGCAGCCCCACTAGCCGAGGAGAGACCCAGTACTTC | CASSPTSRGETQYF
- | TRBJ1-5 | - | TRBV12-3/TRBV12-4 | TGTGCCAGCAGTTTAGACCAGGGCAATCAGCCCCAGCATTTT | CASSLDQGNQPQHF
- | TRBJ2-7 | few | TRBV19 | TGTGCCAGTAGACCCCAGGCTATCTCCTACGAGCAGTACTTC | CASRPQAISYEQYF
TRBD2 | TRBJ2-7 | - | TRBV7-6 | TGTGCCAGCAGCCCTTATAGCGGGGGCCCCCACGAGCAGTACTTC | CASSPYSGGPHEQYF
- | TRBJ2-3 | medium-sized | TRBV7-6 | TGTGCCAGCAGCACCGGACCGCGGGGTACGCAGTATTTT | CASSTGPRGTQYF
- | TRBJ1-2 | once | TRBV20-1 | TGCAGTGCTAGTTTGGCAGGGAATAGGTATGGCTACACCTTC | CSASLAGNRYGYTF
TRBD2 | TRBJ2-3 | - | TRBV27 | TGTGCCAGCAGTCCCGGACTAGTATCAGATACGCAGTATTTT | CASSPGLVSDTQYF
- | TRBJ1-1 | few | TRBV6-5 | TGTGCCAGCAGTTCCCCGGGTGGGATGAACACTGAAGCTTTCTTT | CASSSPGGMNTEAFF
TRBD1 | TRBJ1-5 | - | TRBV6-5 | TGTGCCAGCAACTCACAGGGGGTCAATCAGCCCCAGCATTTT | CASNSQGVNQPQHF
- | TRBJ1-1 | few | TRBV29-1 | TGCAGCGCCGGAGGGGCGGAGGAAGCTTTCTTT | CSAGGAEEAFF
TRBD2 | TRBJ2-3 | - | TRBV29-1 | TGCAGCGTCGCGACTAGCGGGAGGAGGGCTACAGATACGCAGTATTTT | CSVATSGRRATDTQYF
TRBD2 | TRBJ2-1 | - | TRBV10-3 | TGTGCCATCAGTGAGTCGACTAGCGGAAGCTCCTACAATGAGCAGTTCTTC | CAISESTSGSSYNEQFF
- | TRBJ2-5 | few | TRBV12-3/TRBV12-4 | TGTGCCAGCAGTTTCAATTCATTGGGGGAGACCCAGTACTTC | CASSFNSLGETQYF
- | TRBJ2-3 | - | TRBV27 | TGTGCCAGCAGTTTCGGCGGTAGAAATACGCAGTATTTT | CASSFGGRNTQYF
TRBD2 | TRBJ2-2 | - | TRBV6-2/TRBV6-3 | TGTGCCAGCAGACTGCGACTAGCGGGAGGGCCGAACACCGGGGAGCTGTTTTTT | CASRLRLAGGPNTGELFF
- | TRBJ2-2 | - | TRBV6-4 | TGTGCCAGCAGTTCTGCAAGGGCCGGGGAGCTGTTTTTT | CASSSARAGELFF
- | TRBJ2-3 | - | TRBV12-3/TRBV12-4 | TGTGCCACCAGTGATGGGGGCACAGATACGCAGTATTTT | CATSDGGTDTQYF
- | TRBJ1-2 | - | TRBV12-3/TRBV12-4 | TGTGCCAGCACTTCGATCGAGGGACATGGCTACACCTTC | CASTSIEGHGYTF
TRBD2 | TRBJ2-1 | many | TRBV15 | TGTGCCACCAGCAGAGATAGGCGGGAGCCTTACAATGAGCAGTTCTTC | CATSRDRREPYNEQFF
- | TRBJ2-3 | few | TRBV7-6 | TGTGCCAGCAGCATGAGCCCCGGGGATACGCAGTATTTT | CASSMSPGDTQYF